The 18 T cell receptor beta chains below were found in one sample sequenced in a study of regulatory T cells in long-lasting Graves disease. Time point specified: newly diagnosed GD, antithyroid drugs for less than 3 months. The authors made the TCR library using RNA they extracted from PBMCs. Both iRepertoire HTBI primers and Arm-PCR of CDR3 regions were used to build the TCR beta libraries. TCRdb re-derived calls from the multiplex PCR reads in MiXCR, one entry per CDR3 protein. The sample holds approximately 310,000 distinct CDR3 sequences; more than 15% are singletons and the top ten take 38%. Sequences were derived from peripheral blood mononuclear cells (PBMCs), sampled at new diagnosis, from a patient treated with antithyroid drugs. These receptors all come from a female donor with Graves disease.

This clonotype was observed at least ten times. V gene TRBV6-5 combines with J gene TRBJ2-3; D remains ambiguous. The V end was cut by 0 bases, the J end by 6 bases, with 10 bases between. CDR3 length: 14 residues. CDR1 MNHEY and CDR2 SVGAGI come from the germline V gene. CDR3 sequence: CASSYSSVSDTQYF. CDR3 coding DNA: TGTGCCAGCAGTTACTCGTCGGTGTCGGATACGCAGTATTTT.

The sample holds many counts of this clonotype. The chain recombines TRBV18 with TRBJ2-3; D is unclear. The germline CDR1 and CDR2 sequences are KGHSH and LQKENI. The germline V and J ends were trimmed by 8 bases and 1 base, with 7 bases remaining between them. This CDR3 region has 12 residues. CDR3 nucleotide sequence: TGTGCCAGCAGCCCGGGCACAGATACGCAGTATTTT. It is translated as CASSPGTDTQYF. Full variable domain (rest looked up from reference TRBV18 and TRBJ2-3): NAGVMQNPRHLVRRRGQEARLRCSPMKGHSHVYWYRQLPEEGLKFMVYLQKENIIDESGMPKERFSAEFPKEGPSILRIQQVVRGDSAAYFCASSPGTDTQYFGPGTRLTVL.

This clonotype was detected many times. V usage is TRBV27 and J usage is TRBJ2-1; D unclear. V was cut by 3 bases and J by 5 bases, with 11 bases left in between. CDR1 is MNHEY, CDR2 SMNVEV, per germline (reference sequence). This CDR3 spans 14 amino acids. The CDR3 sequence: CASSFSRRDNEQFF. DNA for the CDR3: TGTGCCAGCAGTTTCTCCCGCAGAGACAATGAGCAGTTCTTC.

The CDR3 DNA is TGTGCCAGCAGTGCCGGGACAGGGGGTGTATCCTATAATTCACCCCTCCACTTT. Translation: CASSAGTGGVSYNSPLHF. V is TRBV12-3 or TRBV12-4 and J is TRBJ1-6, with TRBD1 identical over 11 bases. The V segment lost 5 bases and the J segment 1 base; nucleotides outside the gene matches: 7. The CDR3 runs to 18 residues.

This clonotype was observed a handful of times. A much larger clone differs from this one at a single base, so this may be a read error. The genes are TRBV12-3 or TRBV12-4 and TRBJ2-2; D not resolved. CDR3 length: 16 residues. The CDR3 DNA reads TGTGCCAGCAGACAGAAATGGCCTAGAAACACCGAGGAGCTGTTTTTT. It specifies CASRQKWPRNTEELFF.

At least ten counts were recorded for this clonotype. The V call is TRBV9, the J call TRBJ1-2; D is possibly TRBD1 (5 bases). CDR3 length: 14 residues. V lost 0 bases, J lost 5 bases, and 11 bases lay in between. The germline CDR1 and CDR2 sequences are SGDLS and YYNGEE. CDR3 bases: TGTGCCAGCAGCGTAGATGTGACAGCTTATGGCTACACCTTC. Amino acids: CASSVDVTAYGYTF.

The rearrangement joins TRBV30 to TRBJ2-7; 8 bases agree with TRBD1. The V segment lost 0 bases and the J segment 4 bases; nucleotides outside the gene matches: 5. Germline V gives CDR1 GTSNPN, CDR2 SVGIG (reference sequence). CDR3 length equals 14 residues. The CDR3 nucleotides read TGTGCCTGGAGTGTACCAGGGGGCCTTTACGAGCAGTACTTC. It encodes CAWSVPGGLYEQYF. The entire variable domain, with the rest obtained from reference TRBV30 and TRBJ2-7, is as follows: SQTIHQWPATLVQPVGSPLSLECTVEGTSNPNLYWYRQAAGRGLQLLFYSVGIGQISSEVPQNLSASRPQDRQFILSSKKLLLSDSGFYLCAWSVPGGLYEQYFGPGTRLTVT.

J is TRBJ2-7 and V is TRBV9; tentatively, D is TRBD2 (5 bases). The CDR3 length is 17 residues. Trimming removed 4 bases at V and 6 bases at J, with 26 bases between. Germline CDR1 and CDR2: SGDLS and YYNGEE. CDR3 residues: CASSSGQSRGGVLEQYF. In nucleotides, the CDR3 is TGTGCCAGCAGCTCGGGCCAGTCTCGCGGAGGCGTCCTCGAGCAGTACTTC.

This clonotype was detected ten times or more. The chain combines TRBV25-1 with TRBJ2-5, with D unresolved. Germline values: CDR1 MGHDK, CDR2 SYGVNS. There are 14 residues in the CDR3. Trimming pared 7 bases from V and 0 bases from J, leaving 12 bases between. CDR3 nucleotide sequence: TGTGCCAGCAACCCAGAATCGTACCAAGAGACCCAGTACTTC. Its translation: CASNPESYQETQYF.

Worth noting for this clonotype: One end of the junction varies from germline; a read error may be responsible. The chain employs TRBV7-9 and TRBJ2-1; the D is unclear. The length of the CDR3 is 16 residues. CDR1 is SEHNR and CDR2 is FQNEAQ in the germline V gene (reference sequence). The CDR3 is CASTPRQASSYNGQFF. Written as DNA, the CDR3 is TGTGCCAGCACCCCTAGGCAGGCGAGCTCCTACAATGGGCAGTTCTTC.

The table lists this clonotype with many counts. The V call is TRBV27, the J call TRBJ2-2, with 13 bases fitting TRBD2. The ends lost 4 bases at V and 0 bases at J; junction bases unmatched: 5. The CDR3 has 18 amino acids. CDR1 and CDR2 from the germline V gene are MNHEY and SMNVEV (reference sequence). The DNA of the CDR3 is TGTGCCAGCAGTTCCGGACTAGCGGGAGTGACGAACACCGGGGAGCTGTTTTTT. It translates to CASSSGLAGVTNTGELFF.

This clonotype was found many times. The DNA of the CDR3 is TGTGCCAGCAGTTTTCCACGGGACTCCACCTCCGAGCAGTACTTC. Translated, it gives CASSFPRDSTSEQYF. The chain has TRBV28 and TRBJ2-7; a possible D gene is TRBD2 (6 bases). This CDR3 has 15 amino acids. The germline V and J ends were trimmed by 3 bases and 6 bases, with 18 bases remaining between them. Germline loops: CDR1 MDHEN, CDR2 SYDVKM.

This clonotype was recorded many times. This chain connects TRBV6-2 or TRBV6-3 to TRBJ2-3; 9 positions match TRBD1. With 2 bases clipped from V and 8 bases from J, the junction kept 5 bases outside the gene matches. This CDR3 has 14 residues. Germline V gene data show CDR1 as MNHEY and CDR2 as SVGEGT. As DNA, the CDR3 is TGTGCCAGCAGTTACCGGGACAGGGATGGTACGCAGTATTTT. Encoded protein: CASSYRDRDGTQYF.

This clonotype appeared many times. This sequence joins TRBV12-3 or TRBV12-4 and TRBJ1-2, with D perhaps TRBD1 (6 bases). CDR3 length: 13 residues. V lost 4 bases and J 2 bases, leaving 8 bases between the germline ends. CDR3 in amino acids: CASSSDSNYGYTF. The CDR3 DNA reads as TGTGCCAGCAGTTCGGACAGCAACTATGGCTACACCTTC.

This clonotype showed up many times. The chain employs TRBV29-1 and TRBJ1-1; 7 bases match TRBD1. Germline CDR1 reads SQVTM; CDR2 reads ANQGSEA. V gave up 7 bases and J gave up 2 bases; unmatched junction bases: 7. This CDR3 region has 13 residues. CDR3 in DNA: TGCAGCGCCCAAGGAGGGGGCAACACTGAAGCTTTCTTT. Its translation: CSAQGGGNTEAFF.

This clonotype was picked up many times. The rearrangement joins TRBV9 to TRBJ2-7; 9 positions agree with TRBD2. Germline CDR1 reads SGDLS; CDR2 reads YYNGEE. Unmatched junction bases numbered 13, after V lost 5 bases and J lost 7 bases. The CDR3 totals 15 residues. Written as DNA, the CDR3 is TGTGCCAGCAGTCCGACTAGCGGCGGTCCTAGTGAGCAGTACTTC. Translated, it gives CASSPTSGGPSEQYF.

The chain has TRBV30 and TRBJ2-1; D gene unclear. V lost 4 bases and J 8 bases, leaving 9 bases between the germline ends. Germline CDR1 is GTSNPN and CDR2 is SVGIG (reference sequence). This CDR3 contains 11 residues. The DNA of the CDR3 is TGTGCCTGGAAGCTTTCGGATGAGCAGTTCTTC. Translated, it gives CAWKLSDEQFF.

The chain employs TRBV12-5 and TRBJ2-3; the match to TRBD2 covers 13 bases. Per germline, CDR1 LGHNT and CDR2 FRNRAP. V was pared by 2 bases and J by 5 bases, with 16 bases of the junction left unmatched. This CDR3 has 20 amino acids. CDR3 sequence reads: CASGLTRLDRTSGRRDTQYF. The CDR3, as DNA: TGTGCTAGTGGTTTGACCCGCCTAGACAGGACTAGCGGGAGAAGAGATACGCAGTATTTT. Using reference TRBV12-5 and TRBJ2-3 for the parts outside the CDR3, the full variable domain is DARVTQTPRHKVTEMGQEVTMRCQPILGHNTVFWYRQTMMQGLELLAYFRNRAPLDDSGMPKDRFSAEMPDATLATLKIQPSEPRDSAVYFCASGLTRLDRTSGRRDTQYFGPGTRLTVL.